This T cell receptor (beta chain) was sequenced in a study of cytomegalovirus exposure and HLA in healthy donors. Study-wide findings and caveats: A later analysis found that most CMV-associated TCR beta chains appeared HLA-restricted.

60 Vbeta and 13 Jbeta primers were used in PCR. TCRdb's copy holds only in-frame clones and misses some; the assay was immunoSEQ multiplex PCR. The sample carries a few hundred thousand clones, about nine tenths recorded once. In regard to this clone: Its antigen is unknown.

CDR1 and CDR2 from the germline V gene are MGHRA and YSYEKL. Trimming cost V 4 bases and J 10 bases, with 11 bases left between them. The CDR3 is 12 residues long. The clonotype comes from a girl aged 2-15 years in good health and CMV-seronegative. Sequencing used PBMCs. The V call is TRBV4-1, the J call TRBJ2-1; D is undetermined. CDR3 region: CASSRQANEQFF. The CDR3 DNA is TGCGCCAGCAGCCGCCAGGCAAACGAGCAGTTCTTC.